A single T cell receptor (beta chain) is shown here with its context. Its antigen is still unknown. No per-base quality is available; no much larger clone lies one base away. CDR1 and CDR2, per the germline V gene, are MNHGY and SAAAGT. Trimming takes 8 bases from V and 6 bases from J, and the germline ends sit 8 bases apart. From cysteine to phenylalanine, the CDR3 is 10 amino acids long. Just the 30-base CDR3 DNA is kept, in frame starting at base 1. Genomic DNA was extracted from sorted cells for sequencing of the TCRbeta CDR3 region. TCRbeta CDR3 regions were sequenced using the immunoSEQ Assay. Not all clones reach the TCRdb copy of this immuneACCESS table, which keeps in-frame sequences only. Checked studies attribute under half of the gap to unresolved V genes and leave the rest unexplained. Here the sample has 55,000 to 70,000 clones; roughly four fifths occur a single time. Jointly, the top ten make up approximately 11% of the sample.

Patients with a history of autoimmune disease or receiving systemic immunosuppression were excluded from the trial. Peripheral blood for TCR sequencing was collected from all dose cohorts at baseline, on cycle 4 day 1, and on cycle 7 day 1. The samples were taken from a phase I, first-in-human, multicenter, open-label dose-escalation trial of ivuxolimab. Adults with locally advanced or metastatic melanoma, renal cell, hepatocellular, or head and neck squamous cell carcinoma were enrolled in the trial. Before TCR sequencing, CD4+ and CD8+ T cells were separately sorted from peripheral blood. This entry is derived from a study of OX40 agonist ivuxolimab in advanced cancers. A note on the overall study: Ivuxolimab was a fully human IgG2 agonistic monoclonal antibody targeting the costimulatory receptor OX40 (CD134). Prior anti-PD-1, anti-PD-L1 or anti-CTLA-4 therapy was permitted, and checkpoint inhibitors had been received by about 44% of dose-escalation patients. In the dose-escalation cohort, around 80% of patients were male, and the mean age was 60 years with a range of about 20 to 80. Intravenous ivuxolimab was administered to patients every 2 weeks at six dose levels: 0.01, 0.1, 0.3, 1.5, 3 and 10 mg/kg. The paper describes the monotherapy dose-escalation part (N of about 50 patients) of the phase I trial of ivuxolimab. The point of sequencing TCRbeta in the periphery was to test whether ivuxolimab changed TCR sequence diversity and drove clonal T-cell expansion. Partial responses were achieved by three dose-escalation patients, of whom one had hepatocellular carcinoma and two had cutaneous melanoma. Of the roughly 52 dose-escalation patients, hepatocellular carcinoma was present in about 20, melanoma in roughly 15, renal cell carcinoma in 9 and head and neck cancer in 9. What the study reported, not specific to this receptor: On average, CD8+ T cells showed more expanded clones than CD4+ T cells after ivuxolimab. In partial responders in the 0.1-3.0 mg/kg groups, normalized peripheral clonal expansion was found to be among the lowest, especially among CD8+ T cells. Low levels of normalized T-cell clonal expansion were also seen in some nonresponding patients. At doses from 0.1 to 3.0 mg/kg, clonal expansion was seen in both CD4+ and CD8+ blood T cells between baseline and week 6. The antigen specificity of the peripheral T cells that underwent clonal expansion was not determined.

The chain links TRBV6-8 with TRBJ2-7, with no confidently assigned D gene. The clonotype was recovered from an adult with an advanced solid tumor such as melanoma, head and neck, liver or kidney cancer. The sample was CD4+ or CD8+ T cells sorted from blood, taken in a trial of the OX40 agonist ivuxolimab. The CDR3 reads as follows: CASDLGEQYF. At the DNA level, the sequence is TGTGCCAGCGATCTGGGCGAGCAGTACTTC.